The 24 T cell receptor beta chains below were found in one sample sequenced in a study of blood T cell repertoires in COVID-19. Only in-frame clones appear in the TCRdb table, and some are missing; sequencing was by immunoSEQ multiplex PCR. The sample shows 150,000 to 200,000 clones, approximately 90% of them seen only once. Sample: peripheral blood. Receptor source: a man in his 70s with active or convalescent COVID-19.

Concerning this clone: This sample includes further DNA sequences coding for the same CDR3. CDR3 protein: CASSSPGTGELFF. DNA for the CDR3: TGTGCCAGCAGCTCTCCCGGCACCGGGGAGCTGTTTTTT. V gene TRBV11-3 combines with J gene TRBJ2-2; D not resolved. Germline V lookup: CDR1 SGHNT, CDR2 YENEEA. This CDR3 contains 13 residues. Trimming stripped 4 bases from V and 4 bases from J, with 7 bases between.

This sequence joins TRBV9 and TRBJ2-1, with 7 positions matching TRBD1. The V segment lost 2 bases and the J segment 5 bases; nucleotides outside the gene matches: 7. CDR3 size: 15 residues. The germline CDR1 and CDR2 sequences are SGDLS and YYNGEE. The CDR3 DNA is TGTGCCAGCAGCGTCAATCCACAGGGGAACAATGAGCAGTTCTTC. Translating gives CASSVNPQGNNEQFF.

This clone was counted once. The CDR3 DNA is TGTGCCAGCAGCTATACAGGCGGCGGGGCCAACGTCCTGACTTTC. This codes for CASSYTGGGANVLTF. The rearrangement joins TRBV6-2 or TRBV6-3 to TRBJ2-6, with D maybe TRBD1 (5 bases). V was clipped by 6 bases and J by 4 bases, with 13 bases between them. Germline V CDR1 and CDR2: MNHEY, SVGEGT. The CDR3 has 15 residues.

This clone was detected a few times. V usage is TRBV29-1 and J usage is TRBJ2-7, with 10 bases fitting TRBD1. The length of the CDR3 is 13 residues. CDR1 is SQVTM, CDR2 ANQGSEA, per germline. Trimming removed 4 bases from V and 5 bases from J; junction bases left unmatched: 5. In DNA form, the CDR3 reads TGCAGCGTTGCGGGACAGGGGTTAAACGAGCAGTACTTC. Its translation is CSVAGQGLNEQYF.

The chain links TRBV6-6 to TRBJ1-5; 7 bases line up with TRBD1. This CDR3 is built from 14 residues. The ends lost 6 bases at V and 4 bases at J; junction bases unmatched: 6. CDR1 and CDR2 from the germline V gene are MNHNY and SVGAGI (reference sequence). The CDR3 loop reads CASRRDSGNQPQHF. CDR3 DNA: TGTGCCAGCAGACGGGACAGCGGGAATCAGCCCCAGCATTTT.

This chain connects TRBV27 to TRBJ2-2; 8 bases align to TRBD2. The CDR3 has 16 amino acids. Trimming at V came to 5 bases and at J to 2 bases, leaving 7 bases not matched to a gene. Germline lookup yields CDR1 MNHEY and CDR2 SMNVEV (reference sequence). The CDR3 loop reads CASSKTSGANTGELFF. The CDR3 coding sequence is TGTGCCAGCAGTAAAACTAGCGGCGCCAACACCGGGGAGCTGTTTTTT.

The V and J genes are TRBV19 and TRBJ1-1; D gene uncertain. Germline CDR1 reads LNHDA; CDR2 reads SQIVND (reference sequence). There are 14 residues in the CDR3. V shed 3 bases and J shed 0 bases, with 8 bases lying between them. CDR3 coding DNA: TGTGCCAGTAGTATTAGCCAGTTGAACACTGAAGCTTTCTTT. Amino acids: CASSISQLNTEAFF.

This clone was recorded only once. The V and J genes are TRBV5-1 and TRBJ1-1; tentatively, D is TRBD1 (6 bases). The CDR3 covers 16 residues. The V end was cut by 4 bases, the J end by 3 bases, with 19 bases between. Germline CDR1 and CDR2: SGHRS and YFSETQ. The CDR3, as DNA: TGCGCCAGCAGCCCTTCTCCACAGGGATCAGACACTGAAGCTTTCTTT. Translated: CASSPSPQGSDTEAFF.

The chain carries TRBV25-1 and TRBJ1-2; no reliable D call. The V end was cut by 1 base, the J end by 8 bases, with 11 bases between. Germline CDR1 reads MGHDK; CDR2 reads SYGVNS. This CDR3 is 13 amino acids long. CDR3 bases: TGTGCCAGCAGTGAATCCGGGCCTAGCGGCTACACCTTC. It translates to CASSESGPSGYTF.

CDR3 amino acids: CASSLSTGIRSPLHF. CDR3 coding DNA: TGTGCCAGCAGTTTAAGCACAGGGATTCGGTCACCCCTCCACTTT. This chain uses TRBV27 with TRBJ1-6, with a tentative D call TRBD1 (6 bases). CDR1 is MNHEY and CDR2 is SMNVEV in the germline V gene (reference sequence). V lost 2 bases to trimming and J lost 10 bases, with 15 bases between them. The CDR3 extends over 15 amino acids.

CDR3 DNA sequence: TGTGCCAGCAGCTTAGTAGCGGGGGGGCCAGTGGGCGAGCAGTACTTC. Residues: CASSLVAGGPVGEQYF. The chain employs TRBV7-2 and TRBJ2-7, with 11 bases lining up with TRBD2. The J segment lost 6 bases and the V segment lost 1 base, leaving 8 bases of the junction unmatched. The CDR3 is 16 residues long. In germline, CDR1 is SGHTA, CDR2 FQGNSA.

The chain is built from TRBV6-5 and TRBJ1-5; 7 nucleotides agree with TRBD1. V shed 5 bases and J 6 bases; nucleotides not matched to a gene: 7. Per germline, CDR1 MNHEY and CDR2 SVGAGI. The CDR3 sequence is 14 residues long. This chain's CDR3 is CASSPDRVGQPQHF. The DNA for the CDR3 is TGTGCCAGCAGTCCTGACAGGGTGGGTCAGCCCCAGCATTTT.

The gene calls are TRBV24-1 and TRBJ2-1; D remains unclear. Germline V lookup: CDR1 KGHDR, CDR2 SFDVKD. The CDR3 is made up of 12 amino acids. V was trimmed by 10 bases and J by 6 bases, leaving 12 bases between them. The CDR3 DNA sequence: TGTGCCACTGCATCGTCGGGCAATGAGCAGTTCTTC. Amino acid sequence: CATASSGNEQFF.

This chain joins TRBV27 and TRBJ2-6; D ambiguous. V lost 5 bases and J 0 bases, leaving 8 bases between the germline ends. CDR1 is MNHEY and CDR2 is SMNVEV in the germline V gene (reference sequence). The CDR3 is made up of 15 amino acids. DNA of the CDR3: TGTGCCAGCAGTACAGATTTCTCTGGGGCCAACGTCCTGACTTTC. This codes for CASSTDFSGANVLTF.

The chain uses TRBV12-3 or TRBV12-4 and TRBJ2-5; D remains unclear. Trimming cost V 7 bases and J 7 bases, with 10 bases left between them. CDR3 length: 11 residues. The CDR3 bases are TGTGCCAGCACCGTGAGTGGGACCCAGTACTTC. This translates into CASTVSGTQYF.

The chain carries TRBV2 and TRBJ2-3, with a possible D match to TRBD1 (6 bases). V was pared by 8 bases and J by 6 bases, with 21 bases between. Looked up from germline, CDR1 is SNHLY and CDR2 is FYNNEI. This CDR3 has 15 amino acids. Here the CDR3 DNA reads TGTGCCAGCCGGTCCATGGGGGCGAGGGGGGATACGCAGTATTTT. Its protein is CASRSMGARGDTQYF. Together with reference TRBV2 and TRBJ2-3, the CDR3 gives the full variable domain: EPEVTQTPSHQVTQMGQEVILRCVPISNHLYFYWYRQILGQKVEFLVSFYNNEISEKSEIFDDQFSVERPDGSNFTLKIRSTKLEDSAMYFCASRSMGARGDTQYFGPGTRLTVL.

The CDR3 sequence: CASQTNGGGEWGETQYF. CDR3 in DNA: TGCGCCAGCCAGACAAACGGAGGCGGAGAATGGGGAGAGACCCAGTACTTC. The rearrangement uses TRBV5-1 and TRBJ2-5, with D perhaps TRBD2 (5 bases). Germline CDR1 and CDR2: SGHRS and YFSETQ. Trimming stripped 7 bases from V and 4 bases from J, with 26 bases between. The CDR3 has 17 residues. Full variable domain (remainder filled in from reference TRBV5-1 and TRBJ2-5): KAGVTQTPRYLIKTRGQQVTLSCSPISGHRSVSWYQQTPGQGLQFLFEYFSETQRNKGNFPGRFSGRQFSNSRSEMNVSTLELGDSALYLCASQTNGGGEWGETQYFGPGTRLLVL.

The gene calls are TRBV4-1 and TRBJ1-3; unclear D gene. Looked up from germline, CDR1 is MGHRA and CDR2 is YSYEKL. The V and J ends lost 3 bases and 3 bases respectively, with 12 bases between them. The CDR3 sequence is 15 residues long. The CDR3 nucleotides read TGCGCCAGCAGCCAGAGCCGAGACATTGGAAACACCATATATTTT. As protein: CASSQSRDIGNTIYF.

J is TRBJ2-5 and V is TRBV5-1; 7 nucleotides agree with TRBD1. The length of the CDR3 is 15 residues. Germline lookup yields CDR1 SGHRS and CDR2 YFSETQ. Unmatched junction bases numbered 11, after V lost 4 bases and J lost 5 bases. Written as DNA, the CDR3 is TGCGCCAGCAGCCAACCGGGGACAGCGCGGGAGACCCAGTACTTC. As protein: CASSQPGTARETQYF.

Only a few counts were recorded for this clone. The rearrangement uses TRBV10-3 and TRBJ2-1, with TRBD2 matching over 9 bases. This CDR3 has 11 residues. Trimming cost V 10 bases and J 9 bases; bases outside gene matches: 4. Germline-derived CDR1 and CDR2 are ENHRY and SYGVKD. Here the CDR3 reads CASGGVGEQFF. For the CDR3, the DNA is TGTGCCAGCGGGGGGGTGGGTGAGCAGTTCTTC.

This clone has just a few counts. V usage is TRBV28 and J usage is TRBJ1-5; the D is unclear. The ends were cut back, 3 bases at V and 1 base at J, with 7 bases in the middle. From germline, CDR1 is MDHEN and CDR2 SYDVKM. CDR3 size: 14 residues. CDR3 in amino acids: CASSFRGSNQPQHF. CDR3 DNA: TGTGCCAGCAGTTTCCGCGGAAGCAATCAGCCCCAGCATTTT. Together with reference TRBV28 and TRBJ1-5, the CDR3 gives the full variable domain: DVKVTQSSRYLVKRTGEKVFLECVQDMDHENMFWYRQDPGLGLRLIYFSYDVKMKEKGDIPEGYSVSREKKERFSLILESASTNQTSMYLCASSFRGSNQPQHFGDGTRLSIL.

The V gene is TRBV5-3, the J gene TRBJ2-7, with 7 nucleotides matching TRBD1. TRBV5-3 is noted as an ORF with a role that remains uncertain. The CDR3 spans 15 residues. V shed 4 bases and J 2 bases; nucleotides not matched to a gene: 9. CDR3 in DNA: TGTGCCAGAAGCATGGTTACCGACAGGGCCTACGAGCAGTACTTC. Its protein product is CARSMVTDRAYEQYF.

This clone was seen a few times. CDR3 coding DNA: TGTGCCGCGAACAGTCATACGAACACCGGGGAGCTGTTTTTT. Its protein product is CAANSHTNTGELFF. The V call is TRBV10-3, the J call TRBJ2-2; no definite D call. CDR3 length: 14 residues. The germline V gene has CDR1 ENHRY and CDR2 SYGVKD. The V end was cut by 11 bases, the J end by 0 bases, with 13 bases between.

The V call is TRBV27, the J call TRBJ2-1; 8 bases match TRBD2. Trimming at V came to 5 bases and at J to 4 bases, leaving 13 bases not matched to a gene. Germline values: CDR1 MNHEY, CDR2 SMNVEV (reference sequence). This CDR3 has 17 residues. CDR3: CASSPSRGIAGYNEQFF. CDR3 bases: TGTGCCAGCAGTCCCTCCCGCGGAATAGCGGGGTACAATGAGCAGTTCTTC.